The next 11 T cell receptor beta chains were all read from a single sample in a study of radiation and T cells in renal cell carcinoma. Time point defined: blood 2 weeks post-SBRT. As to treatment: 15 Gy SBRT to primary tumor, nephrectomy 4 weeks later. Generated by immunoSEQ multiplex PCR, the TCRdb table keeps only in-frame clones and is missing some. The profile shows approximately 23,000 clones, approximately 81% of them singletons. The sequencing here drew on blood, taken from a patient whose treatment included radiotherapy and nephrectomy. These receptors were obtained from a man aged 55 to 70 with renal cell carcinoma.

Turning to this clone: The sample contains more than one DNA sequence encoding this CDR3. This chain uses TRBV11-2 with TRBJ2-1; 11 positions agree with TRBD2. Per the germline V gene, CDR1 is SGHAT and CDR2 is FQNNGV. This CDR3 is built from 19 residues. V shed 1 base and J 1 base; nucleotides not matched to a gene: 9. The CDR3 nucleotides are TGTGCCAGCAGCTTAGGGCGGAAACTAGCGGGGGTTTCCTACAATGAGCAGTTCTTC. It encodes CASSLGRKLAGVSYNEQFF.

The genes are TRBV4-1 and TRBJ1-4; weak D call: TRBD1 (6 bases). Germline-derived CDR1 and CDR2 are MGHRA and YSYEKL. The V and J ends lost 4 bases and 8 bases respectively, with 17 bases between them. This CDR3 is 15 amino acids long. Here the CDR3 reads CASSPDSGVGEKLFF. The CDR3 DNA is TGCGCCAGCAGCCCAGACTCAGGGGTAGGGGAAAAACTGTTTTTT.

The chain is built from TRBV4-1 and TRBJ2-7; TRBD1 agrees at 12 bases. The CDR3 contains 15 residues. V was pared by 3 bases and J by 3 bases, with 3 bases of the junction left unmatched. Germline V gene lookup returns CDR1 MGHRA and CDR2 YSYEKL. CDR3 sequence reads: CASSQGQGAIYEQYF. The CDR3, as DNA: TGCGCCAGCAGCCAGGGACAGGGGGCGATCTACGAGCAGTACTTC.

This chain connects TRBV6-1 to TRBJ2-5; 11 bases agree with TRBD1. The CDR3 is 14 residues long. Germline trimming cut 5 bases from V and 5 bases from J; bases unmatched to any gene: 4. CDR1 is MNHNS, CDR2 SASEGT, per germline. Written as DNA, the CDR3 is TGTGCCAGCAGTTTGGACAGGGGGCAGGAGACCCAGTACTTC. Encoded protein: CASSLDRGQETQYF.

This chain uses TRBV7-2 with TRBJ2-3; tentative D call: TRBD2 (5 bases). Germline V CDR1 and CDR2: SGHTA, FQGNSA. The V and J ends lost 4 bases and 5 bases respectively, with 7 bases between them. The length of the CDR3 is 12 residues. The CDR3 nucleotides are TGTGCCAGCAGCTACGCGGGAGATACGCAGTATTTT. As protein: CASSYAGDTQYF.

The V call is TRBV9, the J call TRBJ2-2; 8 bases match TRBD1. V was pared by 0 bases and J by 8 bases, with 6 bases of the junction left unmatched. The CDR3 spans 15 residues. The germline CDR1 and CDR2 sequences are SGDLS and YYNGEE. The CDR3 bases are TGTGCCAGCAGCGTAGCCCCAGGGGGCTGGGGGGAGCTGTTTTTT. Encoded protein: CASSVAPGGWGELFF.

This clone showed up just a few times. The CDR3 here is CASSLTGDNEQFF. CDR3 sequence (DNA): TGTGCCAGCAGCCTGACAGGGGACAATGAGCAGTTCTTC. The chain recombines TRBV5-4 with TRBJ2-1; 8 nucleotides line up with TRBD1. CDR3 size: 13 residues. V shed 4 bases and J 5 bases; nucleotides not matched to a gene: 2. Germline CDR1 reads SGHNT; CDR2 reads YYREEE (reference sequence).

V and J are TRBV7-3 and TRBJ2-3; possible D gene TRBD1, 6 bases. The CDR3 totals 15 residues. V dropped 5 bases and J dropped 5 bases, with 17 bases sitting between them. Germline V lookup: CDR1 SGHTA, CDR2 FQGTGA. The CDR3 region has the DNA TGTGCCAGCAGCCGGATAGGACAGTCCGGAGATACGCAGTATTTT. Its protein product is CASSRIGQSGDTQYF.

V gene TRBV5-6 combines with J gene TRBJ2-7; D gene ambiguous. Germline V gene lookup returns CDR1 SGHDT and CDR2 YYEEEE. The CDR3 has 13 residues. The V gene lost 2 bases and the J gene lost 0 bases, with 6 bases spanning the gap. The CDR3 coding sequence is TGTGCCAGCAGCTTCCCTAGCTCCTACGAGCAGTACTTC. Amino acid sequence: CASSFPSSYEQYF.

V is TRBV30 and J is TRBJ2-7, with TRBD1 matching over 9 bases. The J segment lost 4 bases and the V segment lost 2 bases, leaving 9 bases of the junction unmatched. This CDR3 is built from 15 residues. Germline V gene lookup returns CDR1 GTSNPN and CDR2 SVGIG (reference sequence). The CDR3 loop is CAWSIPDRGLYEQYF. DNA of the CDR3: TGTGCCTGGAGTATCCCGGACAGGGGACTTTACGAGCAGTACTTC.

The CDR3 reads CASSFRRNTGELFF. The CDR3 DNA follows: TGTGCCAGCAGCTTCAGGCGGAACACCGGGGAGCTGTTTTTT. This rearrangement joins TRBV5-6 to TRBJ2-2; D ambiguous. The CDR3 is made up of 14 amino acids. V was cut by 2 bases and J by 1 base, with 6 bases left in between. Per germline, CDR1 SGHDT and CDR2 YYEEEE.